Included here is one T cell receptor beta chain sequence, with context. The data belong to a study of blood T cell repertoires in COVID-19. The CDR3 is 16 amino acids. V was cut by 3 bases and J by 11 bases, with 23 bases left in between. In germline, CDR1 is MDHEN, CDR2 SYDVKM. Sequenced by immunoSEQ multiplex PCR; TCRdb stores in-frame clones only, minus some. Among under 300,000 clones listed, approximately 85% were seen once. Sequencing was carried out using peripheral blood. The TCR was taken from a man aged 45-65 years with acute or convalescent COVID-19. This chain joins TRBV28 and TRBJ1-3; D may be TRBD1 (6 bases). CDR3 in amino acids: CASSLPQGMGQRPIYF. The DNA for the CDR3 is TGTGCCAGCAGTTTGCCACAGGGTATGGGCCAGCGCCCCATATATTTT.